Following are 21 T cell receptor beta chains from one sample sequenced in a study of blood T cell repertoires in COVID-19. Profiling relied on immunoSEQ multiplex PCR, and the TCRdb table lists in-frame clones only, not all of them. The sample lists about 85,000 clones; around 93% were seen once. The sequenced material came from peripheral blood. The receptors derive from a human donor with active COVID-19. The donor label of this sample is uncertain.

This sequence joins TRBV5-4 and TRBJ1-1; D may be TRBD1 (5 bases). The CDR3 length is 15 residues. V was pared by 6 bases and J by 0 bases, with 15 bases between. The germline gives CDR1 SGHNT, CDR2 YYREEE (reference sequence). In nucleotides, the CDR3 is TGTGCCAGCACCCGGGGGGTAACTATGAACACTGAAGCTTTCTTT. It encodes CASTRGVTMNTEAFF.

CDR3 in amino acids: CASSHLAGEQFF. CDR3 nucleotides: TGCGCCAGCAGCCACCTCGCGGGTGAGCAGTTCTTC. The V and J genes are TRBV4-1 and TRBJ2-1; tentative D call: TRBD2 (5 bases). This CDR3 comprises 12 residues. V lost 3 bases to trimming and J lost 9 bases, with 9 bases between them. Germline V gives CDR1 MGHRA, CDR2 YSYEKL.

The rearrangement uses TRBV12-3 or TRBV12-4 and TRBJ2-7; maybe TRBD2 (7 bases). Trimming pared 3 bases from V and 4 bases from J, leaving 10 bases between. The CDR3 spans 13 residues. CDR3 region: CASSFRGGYEQYF. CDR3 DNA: TGTGCCAGCAGTTTTAGGGGGGGGTACGAGCAGTACTTC.

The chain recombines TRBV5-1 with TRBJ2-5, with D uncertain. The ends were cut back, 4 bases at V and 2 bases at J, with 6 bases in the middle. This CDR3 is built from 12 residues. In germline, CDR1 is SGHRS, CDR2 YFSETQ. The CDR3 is CASSRGQETQYF. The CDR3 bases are TGCGCCAGCAGCCGAGGACAAGAGACCCAGTACTTC.

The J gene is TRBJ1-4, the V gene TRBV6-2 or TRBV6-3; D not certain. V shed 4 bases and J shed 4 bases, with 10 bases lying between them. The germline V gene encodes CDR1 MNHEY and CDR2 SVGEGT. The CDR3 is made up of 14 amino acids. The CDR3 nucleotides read TGTGCCAGCAGTTGGCGGGCGAGTAATGAAAAACTGTTTTTT. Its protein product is CASSWRASNEKLFF.

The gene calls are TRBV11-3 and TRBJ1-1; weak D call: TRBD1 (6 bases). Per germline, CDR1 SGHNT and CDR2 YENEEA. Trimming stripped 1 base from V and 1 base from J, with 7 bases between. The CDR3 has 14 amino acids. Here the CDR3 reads CASSLGTANTEAFF. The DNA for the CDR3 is TGTGCCAGCAGCTTAGGGACAGCGAACACTGAAGCTTTCTTT.

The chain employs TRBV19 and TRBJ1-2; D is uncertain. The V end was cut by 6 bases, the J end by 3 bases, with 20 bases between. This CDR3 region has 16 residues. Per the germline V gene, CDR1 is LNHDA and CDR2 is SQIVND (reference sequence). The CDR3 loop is CASRFETRSLDYGYTF. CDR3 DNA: TGTGCCAGTAGATTCGAGACGAGGTCCCTAGACTATGGCTACACCTTC.

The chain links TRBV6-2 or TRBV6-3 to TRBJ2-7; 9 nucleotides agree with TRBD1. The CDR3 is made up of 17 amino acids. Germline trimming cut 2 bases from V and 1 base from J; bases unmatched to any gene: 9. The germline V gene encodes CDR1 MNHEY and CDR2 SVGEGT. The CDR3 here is CASSYGLGTGQSYEQYF. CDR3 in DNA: TGTGCCAGCAGTTACGGTTTGGGGACAGGGCAATCCTACGAGCAGTACTTC.

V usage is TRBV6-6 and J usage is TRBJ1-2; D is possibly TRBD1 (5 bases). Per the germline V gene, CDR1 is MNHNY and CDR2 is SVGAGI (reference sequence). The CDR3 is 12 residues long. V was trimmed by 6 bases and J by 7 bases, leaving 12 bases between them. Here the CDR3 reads CASSSPQGGYTF. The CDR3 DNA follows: TGTGCCAGCAGCTCCCCCCAGGGTGGCTACACCTTC.

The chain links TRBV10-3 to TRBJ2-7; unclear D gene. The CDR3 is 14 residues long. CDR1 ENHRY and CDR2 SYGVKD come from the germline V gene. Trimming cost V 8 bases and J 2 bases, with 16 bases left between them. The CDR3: CAIGRKVGAYEQYF. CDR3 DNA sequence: TGTGCCATCGGAAGGAAGGTGGGCGCCTACGAGCAGTACTTC.

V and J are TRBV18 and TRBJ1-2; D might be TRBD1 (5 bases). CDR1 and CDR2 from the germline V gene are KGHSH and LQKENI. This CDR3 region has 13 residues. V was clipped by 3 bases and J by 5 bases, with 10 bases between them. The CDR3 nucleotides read TGTGCCAGCTCACCGGGGCAGGGTTATGGCTACACCTTC. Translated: CASSPGQGYGYTF.

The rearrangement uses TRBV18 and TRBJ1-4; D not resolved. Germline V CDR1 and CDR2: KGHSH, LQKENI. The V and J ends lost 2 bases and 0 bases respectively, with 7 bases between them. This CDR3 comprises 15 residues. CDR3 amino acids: CASSPGPATNEKLFF. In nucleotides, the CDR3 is TGTGCCAGCTCACCAGGGCCAGCAACTAATGAAAAACTGTTTTTT.

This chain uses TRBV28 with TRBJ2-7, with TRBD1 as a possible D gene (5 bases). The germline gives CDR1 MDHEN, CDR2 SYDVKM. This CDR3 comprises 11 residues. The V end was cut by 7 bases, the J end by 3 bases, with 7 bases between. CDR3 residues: CASIQGYEQYF. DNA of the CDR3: TGTGCCAGCATCCAGGGCTACGAGCAGTACTTC.

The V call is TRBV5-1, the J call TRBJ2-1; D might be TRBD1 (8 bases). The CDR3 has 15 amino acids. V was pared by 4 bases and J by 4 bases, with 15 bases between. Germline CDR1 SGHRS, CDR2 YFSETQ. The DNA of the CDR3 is TGCGCCAGCAGCCCGGGGGGACAGGTTTACAATGAGCAGTTCTTC. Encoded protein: CASSPGGQVYNEQFF.

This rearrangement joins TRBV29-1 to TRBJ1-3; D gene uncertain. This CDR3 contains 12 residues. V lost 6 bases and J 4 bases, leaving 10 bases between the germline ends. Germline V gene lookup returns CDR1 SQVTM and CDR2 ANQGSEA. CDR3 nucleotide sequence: TGCAGCGTGCCTGGGCCGGGAAACACCATATATTTT. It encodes CSVPGPGNTIYF.

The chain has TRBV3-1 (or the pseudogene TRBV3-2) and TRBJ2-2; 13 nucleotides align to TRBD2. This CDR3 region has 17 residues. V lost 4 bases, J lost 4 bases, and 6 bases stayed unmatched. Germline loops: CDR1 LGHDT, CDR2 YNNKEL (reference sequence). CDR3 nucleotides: TGTGCCAGCAGCCGAGAAACTAGCGGGGGGGCCACCGGGGAGCTGTTTTTT. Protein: CASSRETSGGATGELFF.

The DNA of the CDR3 is TGTGCCAGCAGCTTGGAGTTGGGCTCAACTAATGAAAAACTGTTTTTT. Translating gives CASSLELGSTNEKLFF. This sequence joins TRBV5-4 and TRBJ1-4; the D is unclear. CDR1 and CDR2 (germline): SGHNT, YYREEE (reference sequence). V lost 0 bases and J lost 0, with 9 bases in between. This CDR3 contains 16 residues. The full variable domain, completed using reference TRBV5-4 and TRBJ1-4, is ETGVTQSPTHLIKTRGQQVTLRCSSQSGHNTVSWYQQALGQGPQFIFQYYREEENGRGNFPPRFSGLQFPNYSSELNVNALELDDSALYLCASSLELGSTNEKLFFGSGTQLSVL.

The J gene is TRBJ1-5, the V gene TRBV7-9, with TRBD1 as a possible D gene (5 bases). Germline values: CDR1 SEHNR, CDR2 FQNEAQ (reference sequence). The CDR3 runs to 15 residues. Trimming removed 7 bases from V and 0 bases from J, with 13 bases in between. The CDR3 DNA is TGTGCCAGCATGGGTCCCAGGGCTAGCAATCAGCCCCAGCATTTT. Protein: CASMGPRASNQPQHF. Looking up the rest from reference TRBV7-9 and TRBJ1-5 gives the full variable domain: DTGVSQNPRHKITKRGQNVTFRCDPISEHNRLYWYRQTLGQGPEFLTYFQNEAQLEKSRLLSDRFSAERPKGSFSTLEIQRTEQGDSAMYLCASMGPRASNQPQHFGDGTRLSIL.

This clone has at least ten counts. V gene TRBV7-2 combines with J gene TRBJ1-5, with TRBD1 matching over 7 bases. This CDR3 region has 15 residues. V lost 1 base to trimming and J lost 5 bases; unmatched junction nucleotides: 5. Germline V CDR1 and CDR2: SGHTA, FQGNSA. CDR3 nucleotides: TGTGCCAGCAGCTTAGTCGGGGACAGCTATCAGCCCCAGCATTTT. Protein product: CASSLVGDSYQPQHF.

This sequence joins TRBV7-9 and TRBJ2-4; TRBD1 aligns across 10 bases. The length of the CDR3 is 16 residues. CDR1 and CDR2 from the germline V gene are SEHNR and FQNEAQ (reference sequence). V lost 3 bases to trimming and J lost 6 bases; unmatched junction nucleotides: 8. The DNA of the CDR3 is TGTGCCAGCAGCTTGCATCCGGGACAGGGGCCAAACATTCAGTACTTC. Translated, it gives CASSLHPGQGPNIQYF.

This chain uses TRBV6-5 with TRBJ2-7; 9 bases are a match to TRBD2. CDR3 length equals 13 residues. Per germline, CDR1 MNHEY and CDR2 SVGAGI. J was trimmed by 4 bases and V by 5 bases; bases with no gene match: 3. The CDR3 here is CASSSAGGYEQYF. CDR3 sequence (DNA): TGTGCCAGCAGTAGCGCGGGAGGGTACGAGCAGTACTTC.